Presented here are 16 T cell receptor beta chains from one specimen sequenced in a study of PD-1 blockade in classical Hodgkin lymphoma. Indicated time point: cycle 4 day 1 (C4D1), after more than five weeks of nivolumab. All patients relapsed after autologous stem cell transplantation, and brentuximab vedotin exposure varied. Repertoires were generated with immunoSEQ multiplex PCR, while TCRdb's copy carries only in-frame clones and drops some. The table records 15,000 to 25,000 clones, 75% to 85% of them present only once. The starting material was peripheral blood mononuclear cells (PBMCs), obtained before the fourth cycle of nivolumab. Receptors originate from a human donor with classical Hodgkin lymphoma.

J is TRBJ1-2 and V is TRBV5-4, with 7 bases that match TRBD1. Germline V gives CDR1 SGHNT, CDR2 YYREEE (reference sequence). This CDR3 is built from 14 residues. V was clipped by 2 bases and J by 7 bases; unmatched bases: 8. CDR3 coding DNA: TGTGCCAGCAGCTTACAGGGGACCGGCCTTGGCTACACCTTC. Translation gives CASSLQGTGLGYTF.

This clone has more than one count but fewer than ten. The chain couples TRBV19 to TRBJ2-1; perhaps TRBD2 as D (6 bases). Trimming took off 5 bases at V and 5 bases at J, with 10 bases between the two ends. The length of the CDR3 is 13 residues. The germline CDR1 and CDR2 sequences are LNHDA and SQIVND (reference sequence). The CDR3 sequence: CASSPGVHNEQFF. The CDR3 nucleotides are TGTGCCAGTAGTCCGGGGGTCCACAATGAGCAGTTCTTC. Full variable domain (remainder filled in from reference TRBV19 and TRBJ2-1): DGGITQSPKYLFRKEGQNVTLSCEQNLNHDAMYWYRQDPGQGLRLIYYSQIVNDFQKGDIAEGYSVSREKKESFPLTVTSAQKNPTAFYLCASSPGVHNEQFFGPGTRLTVL.

The chain employs TRBV27 and TRBJ1-2; TRBD1 matches at 12 bases. The CDR3 has 14 amino acids. V shed 5 bases and J 7 bases; nucleotides not matched to a gene: 5. The V gene's germline CDR1 is MNHEY and CDR2 SMNVEV (reference sequence). CDR3 amino acids: CASSPGTGGFGYTF. In nucleotides, the CDR3 is TGTGCCAGCAGTCCAGGGACAGGGGGCTTTGGCTACACCTTC.

The CDR3 region is CASSVVAGATYEQYF. CDR3 nucleotide sequence: TGTGCCAGCAGCGTAGTCGCAGGGGCAACCTACGAGCAGTACTTC. This chain connects TRBV9 to TRBJ2-7, with D tentatively TRBD1 (6 bases). V lost 0 bases and J lost 2, with 12 bases in between. Germline CDR1 is SGDLS and CDR2 is YYNGEE. The CDR3 totals 15 residues. Full variable domain (outside the CDR3, taken from reference TRBV9 and TRBJ2-7): DSGVTQTPKHLITATGQRVTLRCSPRSGDLSVYWYQQSLDQGLQFLIQYYNGEERAKGNILERFSAQQFPDLHSELNLSSLELGDSALYFCASSVVAGATYEQYFGPGTRLTVT.

In its sample, this clone was seen a few times. The rearrangement uses TRBV2 and TRBJ2-4, with 7 nucleotides matching TRBD1. CDR1 and CDR2 from the germline V gene are SNHLY and FYNNEI. The V segment lost 6 bases and the J segment 3 bases; nucleotides outside the gene matches: 11. The CDR3 runs 16 residues. The CDR3, as DNA: TGTGCCAGCAGCTACTCAGGGGGTCGGGGCAAAAACATTCAGTACTTC. Its translation: CASSYSGGRGKNIQYF. The whole variable domain, remainder taken from reference TRBV2 and TRBJ2-4, is EPEVTQTPSHQVTQMGQEVILRCVPISNHLYFYWYRQILGQKVEFLVSFYNNEISEKSEIFDDQFSVERPDGSNFTLKIRSTKLEDSAMYFCASSYSGGRGKNIQYFGAGTRLSVL.

The chain uses TRBV27 and TRBJ1-2; D perhaps matches TRBD1 (5 bases). The V gene lost 6 bases and the J gene lost 5 bases, with 31 bases spanning the gap. Germline CDR1 is MNHEY and CDR2 is SMNVEV (reference sequence). The CDR3 extends over 19 amino acids. For the CDR3, the DNA is TGTGCCAGCAGACCTGAACGGGGCACTACCCTCAGACTGTTGTATGGCTACACCTTC. Its protein is CASRPERGTTLRLLYGYTF.

The V call is TRBV6-1, the J call TRBJ2-5; D might be TRBD2 (5 bases). V lost 4 bases and J 1 base, leaving 10 bases between the germline ends. CDR3 length equals 14 residues. In germline, CDR1 is MNHNS, CDR2 SASEGT. The CDR3 region has the DNA TGTGCCAGCAGTGTAAGCGGAGGCCAAGAGACCCAGTACTTC. Translation gives CASSVSGGQETQYF.

The V and J genes are TRBV28 and TRBJ1-1; D is uncertain. Trimming removed 8 bases at V and 2 bases at J, with 12 bases between. Germline V gives CDR1 MDHEN, CDR2 SYDVKM. This CDR3 comprises 13 residues. The CDR3 DNA reads as TGTGCCAGCCAGTTGTTTACAAACACTGAAGCTTTCTTT. Translating gives CASQLFTNTEAFF.

The CDR3 region has the DNA TGTGCCAGCAGTTTATGGCAGGGGGCTTACGAGCAGTACTTC. Protein product: CASSLWQGAYEQYF. The chain is built from TRBV28 and TRBJ2-7, with 8 bases identical to TRBD1. The CDR3 loop spans 14 amino acids. J was trimmed by 4 bases and V by 0 bases; bases with no gene match: 2. Per the germline V gene, CDR1 is MDHEN and CDR2 is SYDVKM.

The chain couples TRBV28 to TRBJ2-1; TRBD1 or TRBD2 may be the D gene (5 bases each). The germline gives CDR1 MDHEN, CDR2 SYDVKM. CDR3 length: 14 amino acids. Trimming removed 5 bases at V and 5 bases at J, with 13 bases between. The CDR3 nucleotides read TGTGCCAGCAGTCCGAGGGGAATGAACAATGAGCAGTTCTTC. This encodes CASSPRGMNNEQFF.

The chain links TRBV19 to TRBJ1-1; maybe TRBD1 (5 bases). There are 14 residues in the CDR3. V shed 5 bases and J shed 5 bases, with 15 bases lying between them. Germline-derived CDR1 and CDR2 are LNHDA and SQIVND (reference sequence). CDR3 protein: CASSLLDRRTEAFF. For the CDR3, the DNA is TGTGCCAGTAGTTTACTCGACAGAAGGACTGAAGCTTTCTTT.

The J gene is TRBJ2-5, the V gene TRBV9, with D unresolved. The germline V gene encodes CDR1 SGDLS and CDR2 YYNGEE. The length of the CDR3 is 15 residues. The V and J ends lost 1 base and 4 bases respectively, with 14 bases between them. The CDR3 sequence is CASSVSRRIGETQYF. The DNA of the CDR3 is TGTGCCAGCAGCGTAAGTCGTCGCATTGGAGAGACCCAGTACTTC.

This chain joins TRBV6-6 and TRBJ2-5; the D gene is possibly TRBD2 (5 bases). Trimming stripped 4 bases from V and 2 bases from J, with 8 bases between. The germline gives CDR1 MNHNY, CDR2 SVGAGI (reference sequence). The CDR3 extends over 13 amino acids. CDR3 protein: CASSSGIQETQYF. CDR3 in DNA: TGTGCCAGCAGTTCGGGAATACAAGAGACCCAGTACTTC.

The rearrangement uses TRBV6-5 and TRBJ1-2; D call uncertain. The germline V gene has CDR1 MNHEY and CDR2 SVGAGI. V gave up 2 bases and J gave up 10 bases, with 11 bases separating them. CDR3 length: 12 residues. The CDR3 sequence: CASSYLAGIYTF. DNA for the CDR3: TGTGCCAGCAGTTACCTCGCGGGTATCTACACCTTC.

This chain links TRBV19 with TRBJ1-4; D is unresolved. The CDR3 totals 12 residues. Trimming removed 5 bases at V and 5 bases at J, with 6 bases between. Looked up from germline, CDR1 is LNHDA and CDR2 is SQIVND (reference sequence). Here the CDR3 DNA reads TGTGCCAGTAGTTGGGTCAATGAAAAACTGTTTTTT. Residues: CASSWVNEKLFF.

This clone has just one count. This CDR3 is also generated by other DNA sequences in the sample. The rearrangement joins TRBV19 to TRBJ2-6; unclear D gene. The V end was cut by 2 bases, the J end by 4 bases, with 12 bases between. Per germline, CDR1 LNHDA and CDR2 SQIVND (reference sequence). This CDR3 contains 16 residues. Here the CDR3 DNA reads TGTGCCAGTAGTATACTCCCAGGCGCCGGGGCCAACGTCCTGACTTTC. Translated: CASSILPGAGANVLTF.